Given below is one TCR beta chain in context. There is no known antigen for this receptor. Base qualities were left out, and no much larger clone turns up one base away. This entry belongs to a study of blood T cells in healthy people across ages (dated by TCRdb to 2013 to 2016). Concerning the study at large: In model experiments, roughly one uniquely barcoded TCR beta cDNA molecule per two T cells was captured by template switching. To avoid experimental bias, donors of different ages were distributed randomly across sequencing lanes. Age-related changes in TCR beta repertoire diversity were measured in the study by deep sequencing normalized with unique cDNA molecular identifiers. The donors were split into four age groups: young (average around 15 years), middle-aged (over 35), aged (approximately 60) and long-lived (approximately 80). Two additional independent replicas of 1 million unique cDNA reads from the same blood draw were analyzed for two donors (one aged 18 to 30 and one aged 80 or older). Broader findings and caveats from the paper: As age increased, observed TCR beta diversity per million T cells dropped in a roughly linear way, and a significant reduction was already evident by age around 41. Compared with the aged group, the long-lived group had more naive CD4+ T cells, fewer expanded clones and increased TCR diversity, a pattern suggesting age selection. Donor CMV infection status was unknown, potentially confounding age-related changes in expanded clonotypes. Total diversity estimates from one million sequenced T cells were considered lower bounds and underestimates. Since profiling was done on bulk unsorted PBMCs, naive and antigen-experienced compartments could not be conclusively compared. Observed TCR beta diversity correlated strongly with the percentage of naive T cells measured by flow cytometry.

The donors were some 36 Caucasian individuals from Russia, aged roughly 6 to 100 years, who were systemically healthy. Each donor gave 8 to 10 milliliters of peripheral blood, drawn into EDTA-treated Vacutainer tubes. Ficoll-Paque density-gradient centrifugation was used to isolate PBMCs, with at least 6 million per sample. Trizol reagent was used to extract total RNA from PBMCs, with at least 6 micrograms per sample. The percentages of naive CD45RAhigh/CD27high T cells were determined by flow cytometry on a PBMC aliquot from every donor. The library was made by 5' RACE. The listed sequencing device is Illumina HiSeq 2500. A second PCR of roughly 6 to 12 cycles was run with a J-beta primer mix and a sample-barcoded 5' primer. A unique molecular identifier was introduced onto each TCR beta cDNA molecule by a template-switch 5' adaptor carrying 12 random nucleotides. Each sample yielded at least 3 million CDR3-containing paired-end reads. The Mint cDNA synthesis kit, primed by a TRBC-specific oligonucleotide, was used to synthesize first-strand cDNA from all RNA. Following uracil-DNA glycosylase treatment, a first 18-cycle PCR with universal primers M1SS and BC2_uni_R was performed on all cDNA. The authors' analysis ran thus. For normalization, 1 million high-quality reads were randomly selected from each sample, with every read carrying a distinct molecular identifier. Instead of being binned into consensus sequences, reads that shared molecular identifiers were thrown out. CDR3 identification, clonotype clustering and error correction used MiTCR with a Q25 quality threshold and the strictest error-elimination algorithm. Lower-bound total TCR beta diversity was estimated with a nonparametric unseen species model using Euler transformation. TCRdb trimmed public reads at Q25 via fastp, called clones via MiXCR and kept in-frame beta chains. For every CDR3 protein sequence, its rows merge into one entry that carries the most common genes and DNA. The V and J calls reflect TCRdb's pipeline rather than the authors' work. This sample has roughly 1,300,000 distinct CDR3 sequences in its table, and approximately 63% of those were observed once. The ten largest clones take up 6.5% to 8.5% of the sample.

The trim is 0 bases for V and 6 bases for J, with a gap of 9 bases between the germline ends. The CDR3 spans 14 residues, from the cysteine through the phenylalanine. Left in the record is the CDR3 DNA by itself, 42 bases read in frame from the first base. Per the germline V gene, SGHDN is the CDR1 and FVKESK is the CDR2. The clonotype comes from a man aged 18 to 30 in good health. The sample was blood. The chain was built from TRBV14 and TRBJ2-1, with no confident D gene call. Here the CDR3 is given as CASSQDWSRNEQFF. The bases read TGTGCCAGCAGCCAAGATTGGAGTCGCAATGAGCAGTTCTTC. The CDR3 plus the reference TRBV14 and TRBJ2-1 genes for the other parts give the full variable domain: EAGVTQFPSHSVIEKGQTVTLRCDPISGHDNLYWYRRVMGKEIKFLLHFVKESKQDESGMPNNRFLAERTGGTYSTLKVQPAELEDSGVYFCASSQDWSRNEQFFGPGTRLTVL.